The sequence of this TCR beta chain was determined in a study of naive and memory T cell subsets. Two oligonucleotides, mixed equimolar, formed the beta constant-region primer covering TRBC1 and TRBC2. Four rounds of PCR amplified the ligated cDNA using nested alpha and beta constant-region primers plus SP2. A 12-nucleotide UMI and the SP2 primer were added to the cDNA 3' end by oligonucleotide ligation. TCRdb reprocessed the UMI-ligation and nested PCR reads via MiXCR and lists one record per CDR3 protein. Here the sample spans some 82,000 distinct CDR3 sequences, roughly 10% being singletons. This CDR3 has 15 residues. Germline lookup yields CDR1 LGHNA and CDR2 YSLEER. With 0 bases removed from V and 3 bases from J, the gap between germline ends came to 12 bases. The study, taken as a whole, reports: There was no ground truth to check naive and memory subset results. Activation and differentiation may alter RNA-based TCR counts. Possibly reflecting memory cells re-expressing CD45RA, a few larger clonotypes occurred in naive repertoires, especially CD8.

A few counts support this clonotype. Its antigen is as yet unknown. This receptor was taken from a human donor in good health. V is TRBV4-3 and J is TRBJ2-7, with a tentative D call TRBD1 (5 bases). The sample consisted of naive CD4+ T cells from blood. The CDR3 DNA is TGCGCCAGCAGCCAAGATATTAGGGGATTCTACGAGCAGTACTTC. As protein: CASSQDIRGFYEQYF.